The clone carrying this T cell receptor (beta chain) has more than one count but fewer than ten. Its antigen is unidentified. Treatment specified: approximately nine-day PBMC culture with coronavirus spike peptide pools or control peptides (ViraFEST assay). Researchers reported culturing approximately 2 million PBMCs per well with approximately 10 IU/ml IL-2 and roughly 9.8 ug/ml peptide pools. The Oncomine TCR Beta short-read assay generated sequence data from the DNA of cultured CD4+ T cells. Genomic DNA was isolated from cultured CD4+ T cells. TCRdb independently ran MiXCR on the PCR reads; one entry per CDR3 protein. This sample has about 20,000 distinct CDR3 sequences, with around 53% found just once. CDR1 and CDR2 from the germline V gene are LNHNV and YYDKDF (reference sequence). CDR3 length: 12 amino acids. V was trimmed by 8 bases and J by 2 bases, leaving 7 bases between them. These data belong to a study of vaccination and CD4 T cells after COVID-19. Points from the study as a whole: Convalescent patients displayed spike mono-reactivity in 304 of 307 vaccine-specific clones.

The source is a human donor who had recovered from COVID-19. This sequence joins TRBV15 and TRBJ1-5; no reliable D call. The sample was CD4+ T cells from blood, cultured in vitro. CDR3 sequence: CATGRGNQPQHF. The CDR3 DNA reads TGTGCCACCGGACGGGGCAATCAGCCCCAGCATTTT.